These 7 T cell receptor beta chains originate from one sample sequenced in a study of blood T cell repertoires in COVID-19. Data came from immunoSEQ multiplex PCR; TCRdb stores just in-frame clones and leaves some out. The sample carries about 120,000 clones, around 89% recorded once. Sequenced input: peripheral blood. The origin of the receptors is a human donor with acute or convalescent COVID-19. The donor label of this sample is uncertain.

This clone was seen only once. Written as DNA, the CDR3 is TGTGCCAGCAAGACAGGGTATCAGCCCCAGCATTTT. Translation: CASKTGYQPQHF. The rearrangement uses TRBV6-5 and TRBJ1-5; 7 positions agree with TRBD1. Per the germline V gene, CDR1 is MNHEY and CDR2 is SVGAGI. The CDR3 runs to 12 residues. Germline trimming cut 7 bases from V and 5 bases from J; bases unmatched to any gene: 2.

J is TRBJ2-7 and V is TRBV30; the D is unclear. The germline V gene has CDR1 GTSNPN and CDR2 SVGIG (reference sequence). V was cut by 2 bases and J by 0 bases, with 8 bases left in between. The CDR3 covers 13 residues. The DNA for the CDR3 is TGTGCCTGGAGTAGAGGCCTCTCCTACGAGCAGTACTTC. The encoded protein is CAWSRGLSYEQYF. The entire variable domain, with the rest obtained from reference TRBV30 and TRBJ2-7, is as follows: SQTIHQWPATLVQPVGSPLSLECTVEGTSNPNLYWYRQAAGRGLQLLFYSVGIGQISSEVPQNLSASRPQDRQFILSSKKLLLSDSGFYLCAWSRGLSYEQYFGPGTRLTVT.

This rearrangement joins TRBV20-1 to TRBJ2-5; maybe TRBD2 (5 bases). The CDR3 has 11 amino acids. CDR1 and CDR2 (germline): DFQATT, SNEGSKA (reference sequence). Trimming pared 1 base from V and 9 bases from J, leaving 9 bases between. CDR3 sequence (DNA): TGCAGTGCTAGAGTTAGCGAGTCCCAGTACTTC. This translates into CSARVSESQYF.

The chain uses TRBV3-1 (or the pseudogene TRBV3-2) and TRBJ1-2; D is undetermined. Germline CDR1 and CDR2: LGHDT and YNNKEL (reference sequence). V lost 1 base, J lost 7 bases, and 10 bases lay in between. The CDR3 loop spans 13 amino acids. The CDR3 protein is CASSQVGSGGYTF. As DNA, the CDR3 is TGTGCCAGCAGCCAAGTCGGGTCGGGTGGCTACACCTTC.

This clone was seen more than once but under ten times. The V gene is TRBV7-9, the J gene TRBJ2-2; 8 nucleotides align to TRBD1. V lost 6 bases, J lost 0 bases, and 6 bases stayed unmatched. CDR1 is SEHNR and CDR2 is FQNEAQ in the germline V gene (reference sequence). This CDR3 is 16 amino acids long. This chain's CDR3 is CASRNRQGSNTGELFF. The CDR3 DNA is TGTGCCAGCAGAAATCGACAGGGGTCGAACACCGGGGAGCTGTTTTTT. The full variable domain, rest sourced from reference TRBV7-9 and TRBJ2-2, is DTGVSQNPRHKITKRGQNVTFRCDPISEHNRLYWYRQTLGQGPEFLTYFQNEAQLEKSRLLSDRFSAERPKGSFSTLEIQRTEQGDSAMYLCASRNRQGSNTGELFFGEGSRLTVL.

This rearrangement joins TRBV28 to TRBJ2-5; the D gene is possibly TRBD1 (6 bases). Germline CDR1 MDHEN, CDR2 SYDVKM. This CDR3 has 15 amino acids. V was shortened by 6 bases and J by 2 bases, with 16 bases between the two germline ends. This CDR3 is CASSDKTGAQETQYF. The CDR3 DNA reads as TGTGCCAGCAGCGACAAGACAGGTGCTCAAGAGACCCAGTACTTC.

In this sample, this clone turned up once. The CDR3 region is CASSLAPRQETQYF. CDR3 DNA sequence: TGTGCCAGCAGCTTAGCTCCACGGCAAGAGACCCAGTACTTC. The gene calls are TRBV7-9 and TRBJ2-5; D is ambiguous. The germline V gene has CDR1 SEHNR and CDR2 FQNEAQ (reference sequence). The CDR3 is 14 amino acids. V was trimmed by 0 bases and J by 2 bases, leaving 7 bases between them.